The 5 T cell receptor beta chains below all came from one sample that was sequenced in a study of molecular identifiers for immune sequencing clone quantification. TCRdb re-analysed the PCR reads in MiXCR, keeping a single row per CDR3 protein. The table has over 600,000 distinct CDR3 sequences, just under 20% seen once. Sample: naive CD8+ T cells from blood, with Jurkat cell RNA spiked in. Specified subset: FACS-sorted CD8+CD4-CCR7+CD45RA+ naive T cells. These receptors originate from a human donor in good health. Some libraries in this study had Jurkat cell RNA spiked in.

This clonotype was found many times. The chain uses TRBV29-1 and TRBJ1-2, with 9 bases lining up with TRBD1. Losses at the gene ends were 5 bases for V and 4 bases for J; bases not matched to a gene: 5. This CDR3 is 13 amino acids long. Per germline, CDR1 SQVTM and CDR2 ANQGSEA. Here the CDR3 reads CSVLGQGSYGYTF. The CDR3, as DNA: TGCAGCGTTTTAGGACAGGGGAGCTATGGCTACACCTTC.

This clonotype is a singleton in its sample. V and J are TRBV21-1 and TRBJ2-7; TRBD2, the table's D call, was not compared with the DNA. TRBV21-1 counts as a pseudogene. The length of the CDR3 is 14 residues. The DNA of the CDR3 is TGTGCCAGCAGCCGGACTAGCGGGAAATACGAGCAGTACTTC. This encodes CASSRTSGKYEQYF.

This clonotype was recorded many times. V usage is TRBV4-3 and J usage is TRBJ2-7; TRBD2 matches at 7 bases. The germline V gene encodes CDR1 LGHNA and CDR2 YSLEER. CDR3 length: 16 residues. V was pared by 4 bases and J by 7 bases, with 16 bases of the junction left unmatched. The DNA of the CDR3 is TGCGCCAGCAGCCCCCATTTGGGGGGGGAATGGTATGAGCAGTACTTC. It is translated as CASSPHLGGEWYEQYF.

This clonotype was found many times. The chain is built from TRBV15 and TRBJ2-2; D possibly corresponds to TRBD1 (5 bases). CDR3 size: 14 residues. V was trimmed by 7 bases and J by 1 base, leaving 10 bases between them. Per the germline V gene, CDR1 is LNHNV and CDR2 is YYDKDF (reference sequence). The CDR3 nucleotides read TGTGCCACCACGGAAGGGGTGAACACCGGGGAGCTGTTTTTT. Its translation is CATTEGVNTGELFF. The variable domain in full, completed from reference TRBV15 and TRBJ2-2, reads DAMVIQNPRYQVTQFGKPVTLSCSQTLNHNVMYWYQQKSSQAPKLLFHYYDKDFNNEADTPDNFQSRRPNTSFCFLDIRSPGLGDTAMYLCATTEGVNTGELFFGEGSRLTVL.

In its sample, this clonotype was seen many times. The rearrangement uses TRBV12-3 or TRBV12-4 and TRBJ2-1, with TRBD1 matching over 8 bases. Losses at the gene ends were 1 base for V and 9 bases for J; bases not matched to a gene: 5. This CDR3 has 14 residues. The CDR3 sequence: CASSLEDRAGEQFF. In nucleotides, the CDR3 is TGTGCCAGCAGTTTAGAGGACAGGGCAGGTGAGCAGTTCTTC.